These T cell receptor beta chains were read from a single sample in a study of shared clonotypes between healthy human individuals. Produced via immunoSEQ multiplex PCR; TCRdb's table is partial and in-frame only. The sample has about half a million clones, approximately 84% seen once. Sequenced sample: PBMCs. The source of these receptors is a woman in her forties in good health. Some clones in this sample may be carry-over from other donors' samples. CDR3s include the opening cysteine and the closing phenylalanine or tryptophan. Fields, in order: J gene, D gene, clone size, V gene, CDR3 protein, CDR3 DNA. A D gene is named only where the DNA matches it firmly. For some rows the clone size is stated as once, few or many, or as a class when expanded; others skip it.

TRBJ2-1	-	-	TRBV11-3	CASSSGPSEIVEQFF	TGTGCCAGCAGCTCCGGACCTAGCGAGATCGTGGAGCAGTTCTTC
TRBJ2-3	-	many	TRBV30	CAWGRAGRGTDTQYF	TGTGCCTGGGGTCGGGCGGGAAGAGGAACAGATACGCAGTATTTT
TRBJ1-3	-	-	TRBV11-2	CASSFGVFSGNTIYF	TGTGCCAGCAGCTTTGGGGTCTTCTCTGGAAACACCATATATTTT
TRBJ2-5	TRBD1	-	TRBV29-1	CSVMDTGGVETQYF	TGCAGCGTTATGGATACAGGGGGTGTAGAGACCCAGTACTTC
TRBJ1-5	TRBD1	-	TRBV4-1	CASSWTGGDQPQHF	TGCGCCAGCAGCTGGACAGGGGGCGATCAGCCCCAGCATTTT
TRBJ1-1	-	many	TRBV6-1	CASSDWGRENTEAFF	TGTGCCAGCAGTGATTGGGGCAGGGAGAACACTGAAGCTTTCTTT
TRBJ2-1	-	-	TRBV5-1	CASSLWRGDLNTPEQFF	TGCGCCAGCAGCTTGTGGCGCGGGGACCTCAATACCCCCGAGCAGTTCTTC
TRBJ1-2	TRBD1	few	TRBV7-2	CASSHATPDRVPGYGYTF	TGTGCCAGCAGCCACGCCACCCCTGACAGGGTTCCTGGCTATGGCTACACCTTC
TRBJ1-5	-	-	TRBV30	CAWSVNYNQPQHF	TGTGCCTGGAGTGTAAATTACAATCAGCCCCAGCATTTT
TRBJ2-5	-	few	TRBV11-2	CASSAAGERETQYF	TGTGCCAGCAGCGCGGCAGGGGAACGGGAGACCCAGTACTTC
TRBJ2-7	TRBD2	-	TRBV7-2	CASSKGTSASYEQYF	TGTGCCAGCAGCAAAGGGACTAGCGCATCCTACGAGCAGTACTTC
TRBJ2-2	TRBD2	few	TRBV10-3	CAIAGTSGTGELFF	TGTGCCATTGCGGGGACTAGCGGGACCGGGGAGCTGTTTTTT
TRBJ1-2	-	few	TRBV28	CASSFGSRGYTF	TGTGCCAGCAGTTTCGGGTCGCGGGGCTACACCTTC
TRBJ1-1	TRBD1	-	TRBV29-1	CSVENRGGVTEAFF	TGCAGCGTTGAAAACAGGGGAGGTGTCACTGAAGCTTTCTTT
TRBJ2-7	-	-	TRBV7-6	CASSLGGVSEQYF	TGTGCCAGCAGCTTAGGAGGGGTTAGCGAGCAGTACTTC
TRBJ2-7	-	-	TRBV5-1	CASSLRAGNSGSYEQYF	TGCGCCAGCAGCTTGCGAGCCGGGAACTCTGGATCCTACGAGCAGTACTTC
TRBJ2-2	-	-	TRBV10-1	CASSDPTGELFF	TGCGCCAGCAGTGACCCCACCGGGGAGCTGTTTTTT
TRBJ2-1	TRBD2	-	TRBV4-1	CASSHPPIVVSGGGGNEQFF	TGCGCCAGCAGCCACCCTCCGATAGTTGTGTCGGGAGGGGGTGGCAATGAGCAGTTCTTC
TRBJ1-4	-	many	TRBV19	CASSGPGDPATNEKLFF	TGTGCCAGTAGTGGTCCAGGGGATCCGGCAACTAATGAAAAACTGTTTTTT
TRBJ1-2	TRBD1	-	TRBV5-6	CASSFRPGQGRYYGYTF	TGTGCCAGCAGCTTTCGCCCCGGACAGGGGAGGTACTATGGCTACACCTTC
TRBJ2-3	-	-	TRBV9	CASSLLRADTQYF	TGTGCCAGCAGCCTCCTACGCGCAGATACGCAGTATTTT
TRBJ2-2	TRBD1	-	TRBV10-1	CASSRQQGAGELFF	TGCGCCAGCAGTCGGCAACAGGGGGCCGGGGAGCTGTTTTTT
TRBJ2-7	-	-	TRBV6-6	CASSYSSLLNSYEQYF	TGTGCCAGCAGTTACTCGAGTTTGCTGAACTCCTACGAGCAGTACTTC
TRBJ2-3	-	-	TRBV4-2	CASSQDPEADTQYF	TGTGCCAGCAGCCAAGACCCAGAGGCAGATACGCAGTATTTT
TRBJ2-2	TRBD1	-	TRBV19	CASGGPGQGAGGELFF	TGTGCCAGTGGCGGGCCAGGGCAGGGGGCTGGCGGGGAGCTGTTTTTT
TRBJ2-5	-	-	TRBV7-2	CASSPNTGQGGETQYF	TGTGCCAGCAGCCCAAATACAGGACAGGGAGGGGAGACCCAGTACTTC
TRBJ2-7	-	few	TRBV12-5	CASGLGAVRSYEQYF	TGTGCTAGTGGTTTGGGGGCCGTCCGGAGTTACGAGCAGTACTTC
TRBJ1-2	TRBD1	-	TRBV2	CASTPMTGVWGYTF	TGTGCCAGCACTCCGATGACAGGGGTATGGGGCTACACCTTC